This TCR beta chain was identified in a study of control samples from healthy donors and cancer patients. Some clones are missing from TCRdb's copy, which holds only in-frame ones; the method was immunoSEQ multiplex PCR. The sample shows approximately 140,000 clones, just under 95% of them seen only once. Source material: blood. The sequence derives from a young man in good health.

DNA of the CDR3: TGTGCCAGTACCTCGTCGATAGAGATGCATCAGCCCCAGCATTTT. This sequence encodes CASTSSIEMHQPQHF. The chain links TRBV19 to TRBJ1-5, with D hard to call. Trimming stripped 7 bases from V and 5 bases from J, with 18 bases between. Germline CDR1 reads LNHDA; CDR2 reads SQIVND (reference sequence). The CDR3 loop spans 15 amino acids.